The rows below give T cell receptor beta chains drawn from one sample of a study of blood T cell repertoires in COVID-19. The assay was immunoSEQ multiplex PCR, and TCRdb's table has in-frame clones only and misses some. This sample has 60,000 to 75,000 clones; 88% occur once, and the top ten carry around 3.6%. Sequenced material: peripheral blood. These receptors were collected from a human donor in a cohort sampled during active COVID-19. Both conserved end residues are part of each CDR3. Fields, in order: clone size, D gene, J gene, V gene, CDR3 DNA, CDR3 protein. A D gene is named only where the DNA matches it firmly. Size values are once, few and many counts, or a class for expanded clones, and some rows have none.

clone_size: once
d_call: TRBD1
j_call: TRBJ2-5
v_call: TRBV6-5
cdr3_nt: TGTGCCAGCAGCCCCGGGACAGGGGTAGCCGAGACCCAGTACTTC
cdr3_aa: CASSPGTGVAETQYF

clone_size: NA
d_call: NA
j_call: TRBJ2-7
v_call: TRBV6-5
cdr3_nt: TGTGCCAGCAGCGTCAGGGGTGGTTCCTACGAGCAGTACTTC
cdr3_aa: CASSVRGGSYEQYF

clone_size: NA
d_call: TRBD1
j_call: TRBJ2-2
v_call: TRBV9
cdr3_nt: TGTGCCAGCAGCACCCGGACAGGGAGCACCGGGGAGCTGTTTTTT
cdr3_aa: CASSTRTGSTGELFF

clone_size: NA
d_call: TRBD2
j_call: TRBJ2-7
v_call: TRBV14
cdr3_nt: TGTGCCAGCAGCCAAGGGGGTAGCGGGAGGACATCCTACGAGCAGTACTTC
cdr3_aa: CASSQGGSGRTSYEQYF

clone_size: NA
d_call: NA
j_call: TRBJ2-5
v_call: TRBV5-1
cdr3_nt: TGCGCCAGCAGCTTTAGACACCTCGAGGGAGAGACCCAGTACTTC
cdr3_aa: CASSFRHLEGETQYF

clone_size: NA
d_call: TRBD2
j_call: TRBJ2-7
v_call: TRBV28
cdr3_nt: TGTGCCAGCAGTCCCCGACTAGCGGCTTTCTACGAGCAGTACTTC
cdr3_aa: CASSPRLAAFYEQYF

clone_size: NA
d_call: TRBD2
j_call: TRBJ2-1
v_call: TRBV29-1
cdr3_nt: TGCAGCGTTGAGGGACTAGCGGACCTACCCCACCTCAATGAGCAGTTCTTC
cdr3_aa: CSVEGLADLPHLNEQFF

clone_size: NA
d_call: TRBD2
j_call: TRBJ2-2
v_call: TRBV4-2
cdr3_nt: TGTGCCAGCAGCCAAGAGTTGTGGGGGGGAGCATGGGAGCTGTTTTTT
cdr3_aa: CASSQELWGGAWELFF

clone_size: NA
d_call: NA
j_call: TRBJ2-7
v_call: TRBV19
cdr3_nt: TGTGCCAGTAGTACCATATACGGGATATCGGACGAGCAGTACTTC
cdr3_aa: CASSTIYGISDEQYF

clone_size: NA
d_call: NA
j_call: TRBJ2-7
v_call: TRBV16
cdr3_nt: TGTGCCAGCAGCCAATCAGGACAGAATATCTACGAGCAGTACTTC
cdr3_aa: CASSQSGQNIYEQYF

clone_size: NA
d_call: NA
j_call: TRBJ2-1
v_call: TRBV5-6
cdr3_nt: TGTGCCAGCAGCATATACAATGAGCAGTTCTTC
cdr3_aa: CASSIYNEQFF

clone_size: once
d_call: TRBD1
j_call: TRBJ2-1
v_call: TRBV9
cdr3_nt: TGTGCCAGCAGCGTCGGGACAGAATACAATGAGCAGTTCTTC
cdr3_aa: CASSVGTEYNEQFF

clone_size: NA
d_call: TRBD1
j_call: TRBJ2-7
v_call: TRBV11-2
cdr3_nt: TGTGCCAGCAGCTTAGATCTCGGACAGGGGGCCTACGAGCAGTACTTC
cdr3_aa: CASSLDLGQGAYEQYF

clone_size: NA
d_call: TRBD2
j_call: TRBJ2-7
v_call: TRBV5-4
cdr3_nt: TGTGCCAGCAGTATGGGGGGGGGTCCTCTCTACGAGCAGTACTTC
cdr3_aa: CASSMGGGPLYEQYF

clone_size: NA
d_call: NA
j_call: TRBJ2-3
v_call: TRBV7-9
cdr3_nt: TGTGCCAGCAGCCCAGACGATCCGGGAGTTATGGTGGATACGCAGTATTTT
cdr3_aa: CASSPDDPGVMVDTQYF

clone_size: NA
d_call: NA
j_call: TRBJ1-1
v_call: TRBV9
cdr3_nt: TGTGCCAGCAGCGTCGGAGGGGACACTGAAGCTTTCTTT
cdr3_aa: CASSVGGDTEAFF

clone_size: NA
d_call: NA
j_call: TRBJ2-2
v_call: TRBV7-9
cdr3_nt: TGTGCCAGCAGCTTAGGTAGCAACACCGGGGAGCTGTTTTTT
cdr3_aa: CASSLGSNTGELFF

clone_size: NA
d_call: NA
j_call: TRBJ2-5
v_call: TRBV19
cdr3_nt: TGTGCCAGTAGTATAGGCGCAGGGCCCCAAGAGACCCAGTACTTC
cdr3_aa: CASSIGAGPQETQYF

clone_size: NA
d_call: TRBD1
j_call: TRBJ2-7
v_call: TRBV7-9
cdr3_nt: TGTGCCAGCACCGGGACAGGGTCCTACGAGCAGTACTTC
cdr3_aa: CASTGTGSYEQYF

clone_size: few
d_call: NA
j_call: TRBJ1-1
v_call: TRBV6-5
cdr3_nt: TGTGCCAGCAGTTACTCGAGGGAGCTTACGACTGAAGCTTTCTTT
cdr3_aa: CASSYSRELTTEAFF

clone_size: NA
d_call: NA
j_call: TRBJ2-7
v_call: TRBV4-3
cdr3_nt: TGCGCCAGCAGTCGCGACAGATTCTACGAGCAGTACTTC
cdr3_aa: CASSRDRFYEQYF

clone_size: NA
d_call: TRBD1
j_call: TRBJ1-6
v_call: TRBV29-1
cdr3_nt: TGCAGCGTGATCCGGGACAGCCTTAATTCACCCCTCCACTTT
cdr3_aa: CSVIRDSLNSPLHF

clone_size: NA
d_call: TRBD1
j_call: TRBJ1-4
v_call: TRBV4-3
cdr3_nt: TGCGCCAGCAGCCAAGAGGCGGCCTGGACAGGGGCGGGAGAAAAACTGTTTTTT
cdr3_aa: CASSQEAAWTGAGEKLFF

clone_size: NA
d_call: TRBD2
j_call: TRBJ2-1
v_call: TRBV28
cdr3_nt: TGTGCCAGCAGTGACACTACTAGCGGGGGCGCCATGAGCTCCTACAATGAGCAGTTCTTC
cdr3_aa: CASSDTTSGGAMSSYNEQFF

clone_size: NA
d_call: TRBD1
j_call: TRBJ2-1
v_call: TRBV7-2
cdr3_nt: TGTGCCAGCAGCTTAGTTTTGGGACAGGGGGACAATGAGCAGTTCTTC
cdr3_aa: CASSLVLGQGDNEQFF

clone_size: NA
d_call: NA
j_call: TRBJ2-1
v_call: TRBV11-2
cdr3_nt: TGTGCCAGCAGCCCCTCGGCAGCGGGTCGTCTAAACAATGAGCAGTTCTTC
cdr3_aa: CASSPSAAGRLNNEQFF

clone_size: once
d_call: NA
j_call: TRBJ2-7
v_call: TRBV27
cdr3_nt: TGTGCCAGCAGTCGGGGTAACGAGCAGTACTTC
cdr3_aa: CASSRGNEQYF

clone_size: NA
d_call: NA
j_call: TRBJ2-7
v_call: TRBV9
cdr3_nt: TGTGCCAGCAGCGTAGTCGGGGAAAGCTCCTACGAGCAGTACTTC
cdr3_aa: CASSVVGESSYEQYF

clone_size: once
d_call: NA
j_call: TRBJ2-6
v_call: TRBV3-1/TRBV3-2
cdr3_nt: TGTGCCAGCAGCCAGCAGAGGATGGCGGGGGCCAACGTCCTGACTTTC
cdr3_aa: CASSQQRMAGANVLTF

clone_size: NA
d_call: NA
j_call: TRBJ1-5
v_call: TRBV4-3
cdr3_nt: TGCGCCAGCAGCCAAGATCCCCGCGGAGGAAGTCAGCCCCAGCATTTT
cdr3_aa: CASSQDPRGGSQPQHF

clone_size: NA
d_call: NA
j_call: TRBJ2-3
v_call: TRBV5-1
cdr3_nt: TGCGCCAGCGGATTGGACGGAGGGCCAGATACGCAGTATTTT
cdr3_aa: CASGLDGGPDTQYF

clone_size: NA
d_call: NA
j_call: TRBJ2-1
v_call: TRBV5-5
cdr3_nt: TGTGCCAGCAGCTTCCCTAGCCCTAAGTTCTTC
cdr3_aa: CASSFPSPKFF

clone_size: once
d_call: NA
j_call: TRBJ2-4
v_call: TRBV5-8
cdr3_nt: TGTGCCAGCAGCTTGGCCCTAGCCAAAAACATTCAGTACTTC
cdr3_aa: CASSLALAKNIQYF

clone_size: NA
d_call: TRBD1
j_call: TRBJ1-1
v_call: TRBV28
cdr3_nt: TGTGCCAGCAGCGACGGACAGGTCAACACTGAAGCTTTCTTT
cdr3_aa: CASSDGQVNTEAFF

clone_size: NA
d_call: NA
j_call: TRBJ2-2
v_call: TRBV7-9
cdr3_nt: TGTGCCAGCAGCTTAGGACTAGCGAACACCGGGGAGCTGTTTTTT
cdr3_aa: CASSLGLANTGELFF

clone_size: NA
d_call: TRBD1
j_call: TRBJ2-7
v_call: TRBV29-1
cdr3_nt: TGCAGCGTTGTCAGGGGGCAATCCTACGAGCAGTACTTC
cdr3_aa: CSVVRGQSYEQYF

clone_size: NA
d_call: TRBD2
j_call: TRBJ2-7
v_call: TRBV10-2
cdr3_nt: TGCGCCAGCAGTGTTGGGCGGGAGCTCGACGAGCAGTACTTC
cdr3_aa: CASSVGRELDEQYF

clone_size: few
d_call: TRBD2
j_call: TRBJ2-7
v_call: TRBV27
cdr3_nt: TGTGCCACCCCGCAGAGGCGGGGGACCAAGGGAACCTACGAGCAGTACTTC
cdr3_aa: CATPQRRGTKGTYEQYF

clone_size: NA
d_call: TRBD1
j_call: TRBJ2-5
v_call: TRBV7-2
cdr3_nt: TGTGCCAGCAGCTTAGTCGGGACAGGCGGCAAAGAGACCCAGTACTTC
cdr3_aa: CASSLVGTGGKETQYF

clone_size: NA
d_call: NA
j_call: TRBJ2-7
v_call: TRBV4-3
cdr3_nt: TGCGCCAGCAGCCAAGATAGCTGGGCAGGGGGGTACGAGCAGTACTTC
cdr3_aa: CASSQDSWAGGYEQYF

clone_size: NA
d_call: TRBD1
j_call: TRBJ2-2
v_call: TRBV25-1
cdr3_nt: TGTGCCAGCAGTGGGGACAGGGTTCACACCGGGGAGCTGTTTTTT
cdr3_aa: CASSGDRVHTGELFF

clone_size: NA
d_call: TRBD1
j_call: TRBJ1-5
v_call: TRBV19
cdr3_nt: TGTGCCAGTACCTCGGGGGACAGCATCCATCAGCCCCAGCATTTT
cdr3_aa: CASTSGDSIHQPQHF

clone_size: NA
d_call: NA
j_call: TRBJ2-7
v_call: TRBV6-6
cdr3_nt: TGTGCCAGCAGCACCGGCCCGGCTAGCTCCTACGAGCAGTACTTC
cdr3_aa: CASSTGPASSYEQYF

clone_size: NA
d_call: TRBD1
j_call: TRBJ1-2
v_call: TRBV6-4
cdr3_nt: TGTGCCAGCAGTGACGTAGGGGGCGCGGGTGGCTACACCTTC
cdr3_aa: CASSDVGGAGGYTF

clone_size: NA
d_call: TRBD2
j_call: TRBJ2-7
v_call: TRBV27
cdr3_nt: TGTGCCAGCAGTTTACTCGGGAGGGAATACGAGCAGTACTTC
cdr3_aa: CASSLLGREYEQYF

clone_size: NA
d_call: TRBD2
j_call: TRBJ2-7
v_call: TRBV24-1
cdr3_nt: TGTGCCACCAGTCCCGGGCTAGCGGGGACCTACGAGCAGTACTTC
cdr3_aa: CATSPGLAGTYEQYF

clone_size: NA
d_call: NA
j_call: TRBJ2-7
v_call: TRBV27
cdr3_nt: TGTGCCAGCAGTTTAGGTCCTTCTGGAGGGCAGTACTTC
cdr3_aa: CASSLGPSGGQYF

clone_size: NA
d_call: NA
j_call: TRBJ1-5
v_call: TRBV29-1
cdr3_nt: TGCGGGGTGGGGAGTTTGAGCAATCAGCCCCAGCATTTT
cdr3_aa: CGVGSLSNQPQHF

clone_size: NA
d_call: TRBD2
j_call: TRBJ2-1
v_call: TRBV28
cdr3_nt: TGTGCCAGCAGTCCCGGGACTAGTAGGGGCAATGAGCAGTTCTTC
cdr3_aa: CASSPGTSRGNEQFF

clone_size: NA
d_call: NA
j_call: TRBJ2-3
v_call: TRBV6-1
cdr3_nt: TGTGCCAGCAGTGATCAGGGCATCCCCTGGGATACGCAGTATTTT
cdr3_aa: CASSDQGIPWDTQYF

clone_size: NA
d_call: TRBD1
j_call: TRBJ2-5
v_call: TRBV7-9
cdr3_nt: TGTGCCAGCAGCTTAGGAGCGACAGGGATTCAAGAGACCCAGTACTTC
cdr3_aa: CASSLGATGIQETQYF